Below, 2 T cell receptor beta chains from the same sample are listed, as sequenced in a study of T cell clonotyping in hematopoietic cell transplantation. Assay: immunoSEQ multiplex PCR; the TCRdb copy retains only in-frame clones and omits some. The sample shows about 41,000 clones, 85% of them seen only once. As to time point: recipient sample about 28 days before transplant, after cytoreduction. The sequences come from peripheral blood mononuclear cells, collected before stem cell transplant. The receptors shown here come from a man aged 60 to 69 with acute myeloid leukemia. Some clones in this sample may be carry-over from other donors' samples.

This clone has a single count. The gene calls are TRBV7-2 and TRBJ2-4, with D possibly TRBD2 on 5 matching bases. The ends were cut back, 5 bases at V and 0 bases at J, with 11 bases in the middle. Germline V gene sequence: CDR1 SGHTA, CDR2 FQGNSA. The CDR3 totals 15 residues. CDR3 bases: TGTGCCAGCAGCCCGAGGGAGATAGCCAAAAACATTCAGTACTTC. It codes for CASSPREIAKNIQYF.

CDR3 in DNA: TGTGCCAGCAGCCAAGGGGGGCAGTCCTACGAGCAGTACTTC. Translation: CASSQGGQSYEQYF. The V gene is TRBV14, the J gene TRBJ2-7, with D possibly being TRBD1 (6 bases). The CDR3 contains 14 residues. Deletions cut 1 base from V and 1 base from J, with 8 bases between. Germline CDR1 SGHDN, CDR2 FVKESK.